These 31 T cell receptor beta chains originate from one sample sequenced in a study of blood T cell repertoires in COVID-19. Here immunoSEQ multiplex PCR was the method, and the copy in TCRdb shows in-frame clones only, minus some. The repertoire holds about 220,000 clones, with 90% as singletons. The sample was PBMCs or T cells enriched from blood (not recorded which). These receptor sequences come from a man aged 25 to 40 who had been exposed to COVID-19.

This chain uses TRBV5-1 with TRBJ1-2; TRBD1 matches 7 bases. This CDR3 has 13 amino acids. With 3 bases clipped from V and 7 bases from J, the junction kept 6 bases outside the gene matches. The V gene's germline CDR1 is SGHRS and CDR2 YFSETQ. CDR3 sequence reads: CASSSGTVPGYTF. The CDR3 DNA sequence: TGCGCCAGCAGCTCTGGGACAGTACCTGGCTACACCTTC.

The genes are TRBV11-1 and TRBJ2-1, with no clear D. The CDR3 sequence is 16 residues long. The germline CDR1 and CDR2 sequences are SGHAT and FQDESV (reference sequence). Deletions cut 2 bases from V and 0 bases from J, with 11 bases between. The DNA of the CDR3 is TGTGCCAGCAGCTTAAGTGCTCGGTTCTCCTACAATGAGCAGTTCTTC. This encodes CASSLSARFSYNEQFF.

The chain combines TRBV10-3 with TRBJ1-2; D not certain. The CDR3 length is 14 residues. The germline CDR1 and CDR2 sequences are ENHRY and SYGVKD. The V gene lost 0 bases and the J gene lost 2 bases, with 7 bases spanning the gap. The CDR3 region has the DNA TGTGCCATCAGTGAGTCGACCGGGAACTATGGCTACACCTTC. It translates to CAISESTGNYGYTF.

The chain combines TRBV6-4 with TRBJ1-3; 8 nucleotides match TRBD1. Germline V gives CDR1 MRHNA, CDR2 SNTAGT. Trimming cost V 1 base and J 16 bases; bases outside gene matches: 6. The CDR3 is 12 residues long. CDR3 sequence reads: CASSDWGDRSYF. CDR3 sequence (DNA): TGTGCCAGCAGTGACTGGGGGGACAGGTCTTATTTT.

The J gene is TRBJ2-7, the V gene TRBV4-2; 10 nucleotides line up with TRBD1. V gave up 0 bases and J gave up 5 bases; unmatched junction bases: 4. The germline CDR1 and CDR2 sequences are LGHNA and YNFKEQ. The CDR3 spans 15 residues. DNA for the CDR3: TGTGCCAGCAGCCAAGATCAAGGGACAGGGGACGAGCAGTACTTC. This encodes CASSQDQGTGDEQYF.

CDR3 bases: TGCGCCAGCAGCCCCTTCCCCACAGGGAGGGACACTGAAGCTTTCTTT. Translating gives CASSPFPTGRDTEAFF. The genes are TRBV5-1 and TRBJ1-1; the D gene is possibly TRBD1 (6 bases). Germline assignment: CDR1 SGHRS and CDR2 YFSETQ. The CDR3 is 16 amino acids. V was clipped by 4 bases and J by 3 bases, with 19 bases between them.

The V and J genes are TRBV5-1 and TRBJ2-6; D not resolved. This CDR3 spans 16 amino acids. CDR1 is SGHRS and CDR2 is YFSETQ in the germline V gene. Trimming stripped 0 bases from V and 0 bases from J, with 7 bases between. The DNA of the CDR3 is TGCGCCAGCAGCTTGGCCGGAGCCTCTGGGGCCAACGTCCTGACTTTC. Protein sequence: CASSLAGASGANVLTF.

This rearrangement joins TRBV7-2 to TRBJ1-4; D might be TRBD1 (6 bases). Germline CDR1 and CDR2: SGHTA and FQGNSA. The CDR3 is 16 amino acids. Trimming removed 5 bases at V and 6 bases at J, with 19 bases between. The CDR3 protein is CASSASDRKRDEKLFF. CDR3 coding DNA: TGTGCCAGCAGCGCCTCCGACAGGAAAAGGGATGAAAAACTGTTTTTT.

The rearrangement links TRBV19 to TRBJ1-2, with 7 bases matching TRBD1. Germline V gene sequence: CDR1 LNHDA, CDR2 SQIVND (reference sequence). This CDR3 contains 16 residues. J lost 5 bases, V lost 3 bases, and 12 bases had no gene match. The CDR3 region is CASSIVTGPSLYGYTF. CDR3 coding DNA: TGTGCCAGTAGTATTGTGACAGGGCCGTCCCTGTATGGCTACACCTTC.

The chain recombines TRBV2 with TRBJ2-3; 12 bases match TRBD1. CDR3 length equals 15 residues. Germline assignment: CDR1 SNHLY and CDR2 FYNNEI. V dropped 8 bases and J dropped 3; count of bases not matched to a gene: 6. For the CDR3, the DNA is TGTGCCAGCGGTATGGGACAGGGGGCGACAGATACGCAGTATTTT. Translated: CASGMGQGATDTQYF.

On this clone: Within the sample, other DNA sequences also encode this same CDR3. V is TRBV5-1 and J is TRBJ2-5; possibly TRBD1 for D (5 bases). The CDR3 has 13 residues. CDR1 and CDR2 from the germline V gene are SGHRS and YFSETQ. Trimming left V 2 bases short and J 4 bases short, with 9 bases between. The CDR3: CASSFQGGETQYF. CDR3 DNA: TGCGCCAGCAGCTTCCAGGGCGGAGAGACCCAGTACTTC. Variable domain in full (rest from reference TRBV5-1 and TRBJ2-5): KAGVTQTPRYLIKTRGQQVTLSCSPISGHRSVSWYQQTPGQGLQFLFEYFSETQRNKGNFPGRFSGRQFSNSRSEMNVSTLELGDSALYLCASSFQGGETQYFGPGTRLLVL.

The CDR3 DNA sequence: TGTGCCACCAGCAGAGGACGGACAGGGAGGAACACTGAAGCTTTCTTT. Its protein product is CATSRGRTGRNTEAFF. The chain has TRBV15 and TRBJ1-1; 8 bases fit TRBD1. The CDR3 loop spans 16 amino acids. Trimming took 1 base from V and 1 from J; bases not matched to a gene: 5. Per germline, CDR1 LNHNV and CDR2 YYDKDF (reference sequence).

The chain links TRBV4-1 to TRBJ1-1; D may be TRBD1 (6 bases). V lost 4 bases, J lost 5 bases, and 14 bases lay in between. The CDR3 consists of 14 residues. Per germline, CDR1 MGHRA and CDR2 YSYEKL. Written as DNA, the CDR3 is TGCGCCAGCAGCCCTGTCGGGGGGGCAACTGAAGCTTTCTTT. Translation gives CASSPVGGATEAFF.

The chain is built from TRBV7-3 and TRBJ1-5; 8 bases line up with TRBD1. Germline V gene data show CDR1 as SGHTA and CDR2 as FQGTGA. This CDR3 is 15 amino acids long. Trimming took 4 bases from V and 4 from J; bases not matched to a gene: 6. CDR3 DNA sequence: TGTGCCAGCAGCTCAGGGGACAGGCCTAATCAGCCCCAGCATTTT. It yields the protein CASSSGDRPNQPQHF.

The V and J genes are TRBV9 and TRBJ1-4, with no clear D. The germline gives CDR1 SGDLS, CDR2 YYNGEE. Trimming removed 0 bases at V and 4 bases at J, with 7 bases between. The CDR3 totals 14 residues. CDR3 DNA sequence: TGTGCCAGCAGCGTAGGGCTTAATAATGAAAAACTGTTTTTT. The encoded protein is CASSVGLNNEKLFF.

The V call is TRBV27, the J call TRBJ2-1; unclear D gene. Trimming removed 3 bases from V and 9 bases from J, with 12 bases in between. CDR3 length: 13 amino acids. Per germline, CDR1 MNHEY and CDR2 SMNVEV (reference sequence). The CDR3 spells CASSLYVGIEQFF. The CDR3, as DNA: TGTGCCAGCAGTTTGTACGTCGGTATTGAGCAGTTCTTC.

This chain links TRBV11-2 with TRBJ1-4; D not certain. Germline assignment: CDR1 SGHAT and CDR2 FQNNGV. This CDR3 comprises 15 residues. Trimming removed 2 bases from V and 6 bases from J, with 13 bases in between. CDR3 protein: CASSLSSPGDEKLFF. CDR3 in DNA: TGTGCCAGCAGCTTAAGTTCCCCCGGGGATGAAAAACTGTTTTTT.

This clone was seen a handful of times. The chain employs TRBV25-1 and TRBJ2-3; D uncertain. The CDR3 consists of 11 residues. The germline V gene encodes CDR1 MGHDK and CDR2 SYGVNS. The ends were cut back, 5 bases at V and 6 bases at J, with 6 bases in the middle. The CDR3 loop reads CASSREDTQYF. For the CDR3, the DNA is TGTGCCAGCAGTCGAGAGGATACGCAGTATTTT.

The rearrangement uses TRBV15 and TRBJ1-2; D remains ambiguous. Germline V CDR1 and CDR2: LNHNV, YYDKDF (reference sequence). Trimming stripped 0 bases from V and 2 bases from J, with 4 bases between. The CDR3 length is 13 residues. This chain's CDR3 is CATSRDLNYGYTF. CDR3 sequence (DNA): TGTGCCACCAGCAGAGATCTCAACTATGGCTACACCTTC.

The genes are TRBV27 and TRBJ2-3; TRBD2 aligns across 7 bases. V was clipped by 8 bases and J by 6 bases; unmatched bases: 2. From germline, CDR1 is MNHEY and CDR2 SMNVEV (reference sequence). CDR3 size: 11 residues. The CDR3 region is CASVGGDTQYF. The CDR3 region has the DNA TGTGCCAGCGTGGGAGGGGATACGCAGTATTTT.

The CDR3: CASSQDFWSSPYGYTF. The CDR3 coding sequence is TGTGCCAGCAGCCAAGATTTTTGGAGTTCCCCCTATGGCTACACCTTC. The chain joins TRBV3-1 (or the pseudogene TRBV3-2) to TRBJ1-2; no reliable D call. V lost 0 bases, J lost 4 bases, and 15 bases lay in between. Germline V gene data show CDR1 as LGHDT and CDR2 as YNNKEL (reference sequence). The CDR3 consists of 16 residues.

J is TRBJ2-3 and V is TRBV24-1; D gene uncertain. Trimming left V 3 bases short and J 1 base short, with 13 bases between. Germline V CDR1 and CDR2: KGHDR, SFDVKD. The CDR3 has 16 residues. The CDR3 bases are TGTGCCACCAGTGATCCGGTAGTCGGTGGCACAGATACGCAGTATTTT. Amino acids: CATSDPVVGGTDTQYF.

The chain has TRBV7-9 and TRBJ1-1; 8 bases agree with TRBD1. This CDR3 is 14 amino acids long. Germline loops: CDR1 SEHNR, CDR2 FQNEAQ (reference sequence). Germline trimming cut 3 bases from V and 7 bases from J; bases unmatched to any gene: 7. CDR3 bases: TGTGCCAGCAGCTTCGGACAGGGAGTAATTGAAGCTTTCTTT. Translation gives CASSFGQGVIEAFF.

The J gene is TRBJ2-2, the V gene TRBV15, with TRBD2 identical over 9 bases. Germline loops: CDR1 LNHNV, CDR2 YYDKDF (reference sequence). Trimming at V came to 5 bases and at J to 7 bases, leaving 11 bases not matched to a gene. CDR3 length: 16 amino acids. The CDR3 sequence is CATSPRGRGGRGELFF. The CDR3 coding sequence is TGTGCCACCAGCCCAAGGGGGCGGGGGGGCCGCGGGGAGCTGTTTTTT.

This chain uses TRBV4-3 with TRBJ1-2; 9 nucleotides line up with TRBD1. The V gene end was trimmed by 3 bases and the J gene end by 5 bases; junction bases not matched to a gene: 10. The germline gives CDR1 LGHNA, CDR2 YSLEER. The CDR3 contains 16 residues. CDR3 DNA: TGCGCCAGCAGCCACGGACTGACAGGGGGAGGTTATGGCTACACCTTC. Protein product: CASSHGLTGGGYGYTF.

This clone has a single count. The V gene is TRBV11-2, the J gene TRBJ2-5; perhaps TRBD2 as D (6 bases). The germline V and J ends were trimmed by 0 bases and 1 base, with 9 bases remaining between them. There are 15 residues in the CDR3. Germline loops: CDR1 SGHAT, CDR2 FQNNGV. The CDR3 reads CASSLDLATQETQYF. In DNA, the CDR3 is TGTGCCAGCAGCTTAGATCTAGCGACCCAAGAGACCCAGTACTTC.

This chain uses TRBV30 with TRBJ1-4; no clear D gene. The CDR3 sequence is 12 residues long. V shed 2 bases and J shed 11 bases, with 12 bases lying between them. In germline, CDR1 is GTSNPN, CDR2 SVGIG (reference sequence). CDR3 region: CAWSSTLGKLFF. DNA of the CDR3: TGTGCCTGGAGTTCGACATTGGGCAAACTGTTTTTT.

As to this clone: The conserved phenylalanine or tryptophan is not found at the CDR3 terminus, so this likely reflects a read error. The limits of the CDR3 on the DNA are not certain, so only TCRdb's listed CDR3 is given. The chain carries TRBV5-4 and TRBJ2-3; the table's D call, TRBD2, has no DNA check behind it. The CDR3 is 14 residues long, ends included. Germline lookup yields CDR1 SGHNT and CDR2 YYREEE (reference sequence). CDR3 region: CASSLDVSGTSIVL.

The DNA for the CDR3 is TGTGCCAGCAGCTTGGGGCGGGGGGCCTCCTACGAGCAGTACTTC. It specifies CASSLGRGASYEQYF. This chain uses TRBV11-3 with TRBJ2-7; 8 bases match TRBD2. V shed 3 bases and J 0 bases; nucleotides not matched to a gene: 4. Germline V gene data show CDR1 as SGHNT and CDR2 as YENEEA. CDR3 length: 15 amino acids.

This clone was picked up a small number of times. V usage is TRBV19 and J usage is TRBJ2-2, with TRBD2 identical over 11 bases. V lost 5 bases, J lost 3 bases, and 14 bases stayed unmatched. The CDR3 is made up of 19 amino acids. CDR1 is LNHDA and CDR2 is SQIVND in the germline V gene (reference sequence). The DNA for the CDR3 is TGTGCCAGTAGTCCCCGGACAGCGACTAGCGGGGTAGACACCGGGGAGCTGTTTTTT. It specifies CASSPRTATSGVDTGELFF.

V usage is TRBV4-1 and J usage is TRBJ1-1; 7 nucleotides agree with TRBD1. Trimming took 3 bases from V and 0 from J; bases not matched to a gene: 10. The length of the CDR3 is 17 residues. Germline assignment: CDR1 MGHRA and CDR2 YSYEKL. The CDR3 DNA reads TGCGCCAGCAGCCACACCCTTCTTCAGGGGGTGAACACTGAAGCTTTCTTT. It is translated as CASSHTLLQGVNTEAFF.